The rows below give T cell receptor beta chains drawn from one sample of a study of blood T cell repertoires in COVID-19. The repertoire was sequenced with immunoSEQ multiplex PCR; TCRdb's copy has only in-frame clones and lacks some. The table includes approximately 94,000 clones, roughly 84% detected once. Sample: peripheral blood. These TCRs come from a man aged 25-45 years in a cohort sampled during active COVID-19. The CDR3 runs from the conserved cysteine through the conserved F or W. Each record gives: clone size, V gene, D gene, J gene, CDR3 DNA, CDR3 protein. The D gene is left open where the match is weak. Only some rows state a clone size, as once, few, many or a class for expanded clones.

clone size: .; V gene: TRBV7-2; D gene: TRBD2; J gene: TRBJ2-3; CDR3 DNA: TGTGCCAGCAGCCCAATGCCTAGCGGGGGGGCCACAGATACGCAGTATTTT; CDR3 protein: CASSPMPSGGATDTQYF
clone size: .; V gene: TRBV5-6; D gene: TRBD2; J gene: TRBJ2-7; CDR3 DNA: TGTGCCAGCAGCTTGGATAGCGGGGCACCCTACGAGCAGTACTTC; CDR3 protein: CASSLDSGAPYEQYF
clone size: .; V gene: TRBV19; D gene: TRBD1; J gene: TRBJ1-1; CDR3 DNA: TGTGCCAGTGGGACAGGGTTTCGGACTGAAGCTTTCTTT; CDR3 protein: CASGTGFRTEAFF
clone size: .; V gene: TRBV5-1; D gene: .; J gene: TRBJ2-3; CDR3 DNA: TGCGCCAGCAGCTTGGGTGGCGGGGCCCTGGTAGATACGCAGTATTTT; CDR3 protein: CASSLGGGALVDTQYF
clone size: .; V gene: TRBV5-1; D gene: .; J gene: TRBJ1-1; CDR3 DNA: TGCGCCAGCAGCCCCGGGACACACACCATGAACACTGAAGCTTTCTTT; CDR3 protein: CASSPGTHTMNTEAFF
clone size: .; V gene: TRBV7-2; D gene: TRBD2; J gene: TRBJ2-3; CDR3 DNA: TGTGCCAGCAGCTTATTAGCGGGGGGAGCGGATACGCAGTATTTT; CDR3 protein: CASSLLAGGADTQYF
clone size: .; V gene: TRBV7-2; D gene: .; J gene: TRBJ2-3; CDR3 DNA: TGTGCCAGCAGCGCAACGAGACGCAGGGCTGGAGGCACAGATACGCAGTATTTT; CDR3 protein: CASSATRRRAGGTDTQYF
clone size: .; V gene: TRBV11-2; D gene: TRBD2; J gene: TRBJ2-7; CDR3 DNA: TGTGCCAGCAGCTCCCTAGCGGGGGCCGCCTACGAGCAGTACTTC; CDR3 protein: CASSSLAGAAYEQYF
clone size: .; V gene: TRBV19; D gene: .; J gene: TRBJ2-6; CDR3 DNA: TGTGCCAGTAGTATAATCCTCTCTGGGGCCAACGTCCTGACTTTC; CDR3 protein: CASSIILSGANVLTF
clone size: .; V gene: TRBV12-3/TRBV12-4; D gene: .; J gene: TRBJ2-5; CDR3 DNA: TGTGCCAGCAGAGCGGAAGAGACCCAGTACTTC; CDR3 protein: CASRAEETQYF
clone size: few; V gene: TRBV27; D gene: .; J gene: TRBJ2-7; CDR3 DNA: TGTGCCAGCAGTTTACGGCAGAGAGGCTACGAGCAGTACTTC; CDR3 protein: CASSLRQRGYEQYF
clone size: .; V gene: TRBV5-1; D gene: .; J gene: TRBJ1-5; CDR3 DNA: TGCGCCAGCAGCCTAACAGGGATCAATCAGCCCCAGCATTTT; CDR3 protein: CASSLTGINQPQHF
clone size: .; V gene: TRBV5-8; D gene: TRBD2; J gene: TRBJ2-5; CDR3 DNA: TGTGCCAGCAGCCGAGGGACTAGCGGGGTTGAGACCCAGTACTTC; CDR3 protein: CASSRGTSGVETQYF
clone size: few; V gene: TRBV19; D gene: TRBD1; J gene: TRBJ1-1; CDR3 DNA: TGTGCCAGTAGCTCCCGGGACAGGAAGAACACTGAAGCTTTCTTT; CDR3 protein: CASSSRDRKNTEAFF
clone size: .; V gene: TRBV6-5; D gene: .; J gene: TRBJ2-3; CDR3 DNA: TGTGCCAGCAGAAGGTCAGGGGTACCAGATACGCAGTATTTT; CDR3 protein: CASRRSGVPDTQYF
clone size: few; V gene: TRBV5-1; D gene: .; J gene: TRBJ1-6; CDR3 DNA: TGCGCCAGCAGCCCCGGGGAGGGAACTTATTCACCCCTCCACTTT; CDR3 protein: CASSPGEGTYSPLHF
clone size: .; V gene: TRBV27; D gene: .; J gene: TRBJ1-4; CDR3 DNA: TGTGCCAGCACCCCCTCGCAGGGGGAAAAACTGTTTTTT; CDR3 protein: CASTPSQGEKLFF
clone size: .; V gene: TRBV10-3; D gene: TRBD1; J gene: TRBJ2-5; CDR3 DNA: TGTGCCATCAGTGAGTCGACAGGGGGCACAGAGACCCAGTACTTC; CDR3 protein: CAISESTGGTETQYF
clone size: once; V gene: TRBV6-2/TRBV6-3; D gene: .; J gene: TRBJ2-3; CDR3 DNA: TGTGCCAGCAGTTACCCTTTTGGGCAGAGAAGCACAGATACGCAGTATTTT; CDR3 protein: CASSYPFGQRSTDTQYF
clone size: .; V gene: TRBV14; D gene: TRBD2; J gene: TRBJ2-2; CDR3 DNA: TGTGCCAGCAGCCAAGTTGGGGGGGGCACCGGGGAGCTGTTTTTT; CDR3 protein: CASSQVGGGTGELFF
clone size: few; V gene: TRBV10-3; D gene: TRBD1; J gene: TRBJ2-7; CDR3 DNA: TGTGCCATCAACCAGGACAGGGGAATTAAGTACGAGCAGTACTTC; CDR3 protein: CAINQDRGIKYEQYF
clone size: .; V gene: TRBV28; D gene: TRBD1; J gene: TRBJ1-2; CDR3 DNA: TGTGCCAGCAGATTACAGGGGTTAGACTATGGCTACACCTTC; CDR3 protein: CASRLQGLDYGYTF
clone size: .; V gene: TRBV28; D gene: TRBD1; J gene: TRBJ1-2; CDR3 DNA: TGTGCCAGCAGTCTTATACAGGGGGCGAGCGGTGGCTACACCTTC; CDR3 protein: CASSLIQGASGGYTF
clone size: .; V gene: TRBV19; D gene: .; J gene: TRBJ1-2; CDR3 DNA: TGTGCCAGTAGGCCTCGACAGGTCCTCTATGGCTACACCTTC; CDR3 protein: CASRPRQVLYGYTF
clone size: .; V gene: TRBV10-3; D gene: .; J gene: TRBJ2-7; CDR3 DNA: TGTGCCATCAGTGACAGGAACTCCTACGAGCAGTACTTC; CDR3 protein: CAISDRNSYEQYF
clone size: .; V gene: TRBV19; D gene: .; J gene: TRBJ1-1; CDR3 DNA: TGTGCCAGTAGTATTGGTCGGGGGAAGACTGAAGCTTTCTTT; CDR3 protein: CASSIGRGKTEAFF
clone size: .; V gene: TRBV24-1; D gene: .; J gene: TRBJ2-2; CDR3 DNA: TGTGCCACCAGTGATTTGAGGCAGGGGTACACCGGGGAGCTGTTTTTT; CDR3 protein: CATSDLRQGYTGELFF
clone size: .; V gene: TRBV29-1; D gene: .; J gene: TRBJ1-2; CDR3 DNA: TGCAGCGGAGGGGATACAGGGAACTATGGCTACACCTTC; CDR3 protein: CSGGDTGNYGYTF
clone size: .; V gene: TRBV9; D gene: TRBD1; J gene: TRBJ1-2; CDR3 DNA: TGTGCCAGCAGCGTAGAGGGGGCCAGCTATGGCTACACCTTC; CDR3 protein: CASSVEGASYGYTF
clone size: .; V gene: TRBV7-2; D gene: TRBD1; J gene: TRBJ1-2; CDR3 DNA: TGTGCCAGCGCCCGACAGGGAGACTATGGCTACACCTTC; CDR3 protein: CASARQGDYGYTF
clone size: .; V gene: TRBV7-8; D gene: .; J gene: TRBJ1-6; CDR3 DNA: TGTGCCAGCAGCTTGCAGGGGTACTCCTATAATTCACCCCTCCACTTT; CDR3 protein: CASSLQGYSYNSPLHF
clone size: .; V gene: TRBV18; D gene: .; J gene: TRBJ2-2; CDR3 DNA: TGTGCCAGCTCATCGACAGAGCCGAACACCGGGGAGCTGTTTTTT; CDR3 protein: CASSSTEPNTGELFF
clone size: .; V gene: TRBV24-1; D gene: .; J gene: TRBJ2-5; CDR3 DNA: TGTGCCACCAGTGATTTCTGGGGCGGAGAGACCCAGTACTTC; CDR3 protein: CATSDFWGGETQYF
clone size: few; V gene: TRBV7-2; D gene: TRBD1; J gene: TRBJ1-5; CDR3 DNA: TGTGCCAGCAGCTTAGGTGGGACAGGGCGGATTCAGCCCCAGCATTTT; CDR3 protein: CASSLGGTGRIQPQHF
clone size: .; V gene: TRBV5-1; D gene: TRBD1; J gene: TRBJ2-7; CDR3 DNA: TGCGCCAGCAGCCCGGGGGACAGGGGGCAAGGTGAGCAGTACTTC; CDR3 protein: CASSPGDRGQGEQYF
clone size: .; V gene: TRBV24-1; D gene: TRBD1; J gene: TRBJ1-2; CDR3 DNA: TGTGCCACCCGCTCAGGGACAGGTCACTATGGCTACACCTTC; CDR3 protein: CATRSGTGHYGYTF
clone size: .; V gene: TRBV3-1/TRBV3-2; D gene: .; J gene: TRBJ2-3; CDR3 DNA: TGTGCCAGCAGCCAAGAAATCGGGGAGCCAGGAATATACACAGATACGCAGTATTTT; CDR3 protein: CASSQEIGEPGIYTDTQYF
clone size: few; V gene: TRBV6-5; D gene: .; J gene: TRBJ1-5; CDR3 DNA: TGTGCCAGCAGTTCCGGAGATAGCAATCAGCCCCAGCATTTT; CDR3 protein: CASSSGDSNQPQHF
clone size: .; V gene: TRBV5-6; D gene: .; J gene: TRBJ2-5; CDR3 DNA: TGTGCCAGCAGCTTGGGGCCGCAACAAGAGACCCAGTACTTC; CDR3 protein: CASSLGPQQETQYF
clone size: .; V gene: TRBV30; D gene: .; J gene: TRBJ2-3; CDR3 DNA: TGTGCCTGGAGTGGAACCCCTCAGAGCACAGATACGCAGTATTTT; CDR3 protein: CAWSGTPQSTDTQYF
clone size: .; V gene: TRBV7-9; D gene: .; J gene: TRBJ1-3; CDR3 DNA: TGTGCCAGCACCGATGGCCGCTCTGGAAACACCATATATTTT; CDR3 protein: CASTDGRSGNTIYF
clone size: .; V gene: TRBV15; D gene: .; J gene: TRBJ2-5; CDR3 DNA: TGTGCCACCAGCAGAGATTCCTCGAGAGAGACCCAGTACTTC; CDR3 protein: CATSRDSSRETQYF
clone size: .; V gene: TRBV24-1; D gene: TRBD1; J gene: TRBJ2-3; CDR3 DNA: TGTGCCACCAGTGATCTGAGACAGGGCGCAGATACGCAGTATTTT; CDR3 protein: CATSDLRQGADTQYF
clone size: .; V gene: TRBV6-5; D gene: .; J gene: TRBJ1-2; CDR3 DNA: TGTGCCAGCAGATCTACTCCGTATGGCTACACCTTC; CDR3 protein: CASRSTPYGYTF
clone size: .; V gene: TRBV2; D gene: .; J gene: TRBJ1-2; CDR3 DNA: TGTGCCAGCAGTGTTGACAATCGGCCCCAAGGAGGCTACACCTTC; CDR3 protein: CASSVDNRPQGGYTF
clone size: .; V gene: TRBV5-1; D gene: TRBD1; J gene: TRBJ1-4; CDR3 DNA: TGCGCCACCAGGACAGGGGTCGAGGAAAAACTGTTTTTT; CDR3 protein: CATRTGVEEKLFF
clone size: .; V gene: TRBV28; D gene: TRBD2; J gene: TRBJ2-1; CDR3 DNA: TGTGCCAGCAGTTTCCCCGGACTAGTCCCTAGGAATGAGCAGTTCTTC; CDR3 protein: CASSFPGLVPRNEQFF
clone size: .; V gene: TRBV11-2; D gene: TRBD1; J gene: TRBJ1-4; CDR3 DNA: TGTGCCAGCAGCTTAGGAATCCGGGGACAGGTGGATGAAAAACTGTTTTTT; CDR3 protein: CASSLGIRGQVDEKLFF
clone size: .; V gene: TRBV7-9; D gene: .; J gene: TRBJ2-2; CDR3 DNA: TGTGCCAGCAGCTTAACGGGGTCGAACACCGGGGAGCTGTTTTTT; CDR3 protein: CASSLTGSNTGELFF
clone size: few; V gene: TRBV10-3; D gene: .; J gene: TRBJ2-7; CDR3 DNA: TGTGCCATCAGTGATCTTGGGTCGGGGGACTCCTCCTACGAGCAGTACTTC; CDR3 protein: CAISDLGSGDSSYEQYF
clone size: .; V gene: TRBV19; D gene: .; J gene: TRBJ1-2; CDR3 DNA: TGTGCCAGTAGTCTTTGGTCCGGAGGGGATTATGGCTACACCTTC; CDR3 protein: CASSLWSGGDYGYTF
clone size: .; V gene: TRBV5-1; D gene: TRBD1; J gene: TRBJ1-4; CDR3 DNA: TGCGCCAGCAGCTGGGACAGGGGGCGGACTAATGAAAAACTGTTTTTT; CDR3 protein: CASSWDRGRTNEKLFF
clone size: .; V gene: TRBV12-3/TRBV12-4; D gene: .; J gene: TRBJ2-2; CDR3 DNA: TGTGCCAGCAGTTTTGCGGGGACCGGGGAGCTGTTTTTT; CDR3 protein: CASSFAGTGELFF
clone size: .; V gene: TRBV15; D gene: .; J gene: TRBJ2-1; CDR3 DNA: TGTGCCACCAGCCCTGGCCGATACAATGAGCAGTTCTTC; CDR3 protein: CATSPGRYNEQFF
clone size: .; V gene: TRBV7-9; D gene: TRBD2; J gene: TRBJ2-5; CDR3 DNA: TGTGCCAGCAGCTTGAGTAGCGGGGGGTTAGAGACCCAGTACTTC; CDR3 protein: CASSLSSGGLETQYF
clone size: .; V gene: TRBV4-3; D gene: .; J gene: TRBJ2-7; CDR3 DNA: TGCGCCAGCAGCCAAGATGCGTTAGCGGCGAATACTTACGAGCAGTACTTC; CDR3 protein: CASSQDALAANTYEQYF
clone size: .; V gene: TRBV11-2; D gene: .; J gene: TRBJ2-7; CDR3 DNA: TGTGCCAGCAGCTCGCGGCCCTCCTACGAGCAGTACTTC; CDR3 protein: CASSSRPSYEQYF